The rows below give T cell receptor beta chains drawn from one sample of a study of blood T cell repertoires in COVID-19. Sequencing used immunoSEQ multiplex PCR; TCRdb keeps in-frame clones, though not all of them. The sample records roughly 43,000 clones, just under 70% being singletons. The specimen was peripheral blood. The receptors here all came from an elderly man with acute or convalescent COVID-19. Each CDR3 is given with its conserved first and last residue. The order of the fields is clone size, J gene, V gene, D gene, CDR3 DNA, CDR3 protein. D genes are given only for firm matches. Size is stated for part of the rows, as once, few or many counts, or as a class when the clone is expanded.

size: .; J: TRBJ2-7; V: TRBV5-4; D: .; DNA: TGTGCCAGCAGCTTGGACAGGGACGAGCAGTACTTC; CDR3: CASSLDRDEQYF
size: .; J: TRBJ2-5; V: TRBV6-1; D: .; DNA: TGTGCCAGCAGTGAAAACAGGGCGGACACGGAGACCCAGTACTTC; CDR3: CASSENRADTETQYF
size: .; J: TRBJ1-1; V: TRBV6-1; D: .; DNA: TGTGCCAGCAGTGAACCAGGTTGGACTGAAGCTTTCTTT; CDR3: CASSEPGWTEAFF
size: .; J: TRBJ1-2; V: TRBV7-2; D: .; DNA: TGTGCCAGCAGCTTAAGGGCTTCAACAGGTAGCTACACCTTC; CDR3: CASSLRASTGSYTF
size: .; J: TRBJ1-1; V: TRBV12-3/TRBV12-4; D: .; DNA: TGTGCCAGCAGCACAGAGCTCACTGAAGCTTTCTTT; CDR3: CASSTELTEAFF
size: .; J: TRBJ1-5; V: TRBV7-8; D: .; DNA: TGTGCCAGCAGCCTAAGCAGGGATAGCAATCAGCCCCAGCATTTT; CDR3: CASSLSRDSNQPQHF
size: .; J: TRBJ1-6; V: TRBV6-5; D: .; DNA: TGTGCCAGCACACGATCTACAGCGGGTAATTCACCCCTCCACTTT; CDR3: CASTRSTAGNSPLHF
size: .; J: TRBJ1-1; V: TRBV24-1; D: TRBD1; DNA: TGTGCCACCAGTGGCGGGACAGGGTCCGAAGCTTTCTTT; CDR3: CATSGGTGSEAFF
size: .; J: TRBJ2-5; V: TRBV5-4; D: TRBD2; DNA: TGTGCCAGCAGCTTAGTCGGGGAGGGTGGGGAGACCCAGTACTTC; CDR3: CASSLVGEGGETQYF
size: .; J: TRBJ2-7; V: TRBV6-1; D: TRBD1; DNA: TGTGCCAGCAGCGAAGGGACAGTAGACTACGAGCAGTACTTC; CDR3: CASSEGTVDYEQYF
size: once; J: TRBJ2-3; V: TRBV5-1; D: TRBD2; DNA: TGCGCCAGCAGCTTGGGAGCGGGGGGGCACACAGATACGCAGTATTTT; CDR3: CASSLGAGGHTDTQYF
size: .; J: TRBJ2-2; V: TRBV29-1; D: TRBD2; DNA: TGCAGCGTGGAGCGGGGAGCTGTTTTT; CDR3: CSVERGAVF
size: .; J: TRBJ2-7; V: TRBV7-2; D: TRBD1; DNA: TGTGCCAGCAGCTTAAGTGTAGGGGACAGGGCATTCCGGTACTTC; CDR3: CASSLSVGDRAFRYF
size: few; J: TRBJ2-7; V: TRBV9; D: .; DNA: TGTGCCAGCAGCGTAGGGGGTGGAGGGAACCACGAGCAGTACTTC; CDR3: CASSVGGGGNHEQYF
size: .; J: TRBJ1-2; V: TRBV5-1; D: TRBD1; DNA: TGCGCCAGCAGTGGGGGACAGTCGCCTCAAGGCTACACCTTC; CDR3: CASSGGQSPQGYTF
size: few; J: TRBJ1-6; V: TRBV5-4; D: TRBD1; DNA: TGTGCCAGCAGCACTAAGGACAGGCCACCCCTCCACTTT; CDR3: CASSTKDRPPLHF
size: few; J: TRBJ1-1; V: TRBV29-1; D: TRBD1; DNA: TGCAGCGTTAACAGGGGTACGTACACTGAAGCTTTCTTT; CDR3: CSVNRGTYTEAFF
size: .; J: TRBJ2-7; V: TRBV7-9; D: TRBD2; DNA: TGTGCCAGCAGACCTAGCGGGGCGAACTCCTACGAGCAGTACTTC; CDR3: CASRPSGANSYEQYF
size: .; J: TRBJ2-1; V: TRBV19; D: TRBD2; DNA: TGTGCCAGTAGTAGAGGGGAGCGGGACTGGAGCTCCTACAATGAGCAGTTCTTC; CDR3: CASSRGERDWSSYNEQFF